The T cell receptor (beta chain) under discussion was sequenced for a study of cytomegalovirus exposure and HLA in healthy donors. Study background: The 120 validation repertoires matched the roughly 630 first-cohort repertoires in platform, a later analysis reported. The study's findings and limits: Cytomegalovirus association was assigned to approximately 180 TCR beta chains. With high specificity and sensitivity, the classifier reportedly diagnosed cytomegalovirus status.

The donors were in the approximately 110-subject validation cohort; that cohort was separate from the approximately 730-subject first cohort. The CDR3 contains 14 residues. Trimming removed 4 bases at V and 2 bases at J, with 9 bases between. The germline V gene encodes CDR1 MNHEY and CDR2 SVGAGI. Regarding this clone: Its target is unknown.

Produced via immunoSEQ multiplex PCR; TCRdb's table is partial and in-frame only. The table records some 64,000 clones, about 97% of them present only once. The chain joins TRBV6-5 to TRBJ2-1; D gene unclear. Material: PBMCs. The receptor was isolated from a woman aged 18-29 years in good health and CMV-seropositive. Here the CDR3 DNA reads TGTGCCAGCAGTTCTTCAGATACCTACAATGAGCAGTTCTTC. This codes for CASSSSDTYNEQFF.